The clone carrying this T cell receptor (beta chain) was detected only a few times. Its specificity is not known. Each CDR3 protein is one row after TCRdb ran MiXCR on the 5' RACE reads. The sample records 1.5 million to 2 million distinct CDR3 sequences, more than 30% being singletons. The data belong to a study of identical twins. Study-wide points: Cord blood beta clonotypes present at high abundance carried fewer insertions; no such pattern appeared in memory repertoires. Twins shared out-of-frame alpha sequences with excess low generation probability. Partly confounded zero-insertion analyses could result from invariant MAIT and iNKT cells.

In every case, the donor was a healthy Caucasian. The receptor was isolated from a newborn girl in good health. The sequencing sample was made of cord blood.

For the CDR3, the DNA is TGTGCCAGCAGCCAAGCAGGGTGGGGTAATTCACCCCTCCACTTT. Amino acids: CASSQAGWGNSPLHF. The chain joins TRBV3-1 to TRBJ1-6, with D perhaps TRBD1 (5 bases). Deletions cut 1 base from V and 6 bases from J, with 10 bases between. The CDR3 loop spans 15 amino acids. In germline, CDR1 is LGHDT, CDR2 YNNKEL (reference sequence).